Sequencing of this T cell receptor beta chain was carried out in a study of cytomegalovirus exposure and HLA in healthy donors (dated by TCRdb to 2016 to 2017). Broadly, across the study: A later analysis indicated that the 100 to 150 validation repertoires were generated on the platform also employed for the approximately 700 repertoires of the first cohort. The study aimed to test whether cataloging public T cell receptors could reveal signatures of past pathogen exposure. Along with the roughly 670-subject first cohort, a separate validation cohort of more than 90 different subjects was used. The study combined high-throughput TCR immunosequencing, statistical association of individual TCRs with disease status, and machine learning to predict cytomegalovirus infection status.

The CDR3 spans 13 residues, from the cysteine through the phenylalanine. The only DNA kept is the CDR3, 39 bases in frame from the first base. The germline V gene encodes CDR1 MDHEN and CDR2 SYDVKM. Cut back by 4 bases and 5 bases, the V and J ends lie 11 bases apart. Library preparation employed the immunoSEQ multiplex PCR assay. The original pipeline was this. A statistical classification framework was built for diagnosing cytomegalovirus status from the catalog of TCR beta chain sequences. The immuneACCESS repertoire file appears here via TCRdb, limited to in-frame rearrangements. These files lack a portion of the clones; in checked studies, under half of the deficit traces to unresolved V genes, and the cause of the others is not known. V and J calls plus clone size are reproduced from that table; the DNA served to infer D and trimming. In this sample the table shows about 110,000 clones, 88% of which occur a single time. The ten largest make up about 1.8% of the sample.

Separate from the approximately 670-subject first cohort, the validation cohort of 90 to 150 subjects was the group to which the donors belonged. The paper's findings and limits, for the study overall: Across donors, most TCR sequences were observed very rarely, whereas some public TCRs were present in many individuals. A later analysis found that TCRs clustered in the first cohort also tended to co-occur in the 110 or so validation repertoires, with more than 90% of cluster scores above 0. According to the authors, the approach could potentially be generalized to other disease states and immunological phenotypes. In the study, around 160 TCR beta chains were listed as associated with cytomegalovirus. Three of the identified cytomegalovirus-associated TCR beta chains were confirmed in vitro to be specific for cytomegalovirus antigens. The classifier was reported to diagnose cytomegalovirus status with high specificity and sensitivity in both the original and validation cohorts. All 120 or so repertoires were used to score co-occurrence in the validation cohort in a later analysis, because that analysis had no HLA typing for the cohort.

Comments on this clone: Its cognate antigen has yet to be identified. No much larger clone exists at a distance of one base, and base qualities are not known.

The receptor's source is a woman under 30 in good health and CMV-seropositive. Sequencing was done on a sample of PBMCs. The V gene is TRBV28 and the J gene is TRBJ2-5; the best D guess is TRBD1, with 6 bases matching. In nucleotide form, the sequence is TGTGCCAGCAGTTACAGGGATAGGGAGACCCAGTACTTC. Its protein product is CASSYRDRETQYF.